This entry concerns a single TCR beta chain. Each CDR3 protein is one row after TCRdb ran MiXCR on the 5' RACE reads. The sample has roughly 350,000 distinct CDR3 sequences; roughly 13% are singletons. This sample is drawn from a study of T-cell memory formation after mild COVID-19. Trimming cost V 0 bases and J 0 bases, with 9 bases left between them. Per the germline V gene, CDR1 is LGHNA and CDR2 is YNFKEQ. This CDR3 spans 16 amino acids. The specimen was PBMCs or a T cell subset sorted from them (not recorded which). The clonotype originates from a young man who had mild COVID-19 (a few samples of this study predate the infection). Cell type and time point are not known. The rearrangement uses TRBV4-2 and TRBJ1-5; the D is unclear. As DNA, the CDR3 is TGTGCCAGCAGCCAAGATCTAACCCATAGCAATCAGCCCCAGCATTTT. It codes for CASSQDLTHSNQPQHF.